The sequence of this TCR beta chain was determined in a study of metastatic and nonmetastatic thyroid tumors. Study-wide results and caveats: It was reportedly found that TCR beta diversity was significantly higher in malignant thyroid tumors than in benign nodules, a difference seen in both blood and tumor samples.

Authors' analysis steps: A distant-metastasis classifier for papillary thyroid cancer was built using CDR3 differences across clinicopathological groups. MiXCR re-clonotyped the PCR reads for TCRdb. The authors' filters were not applied to this entry. Seen here are some 28,000 clones, 23% observed once, and the top ten hold about 2.5%. Judged by abundance, this clone is medium-sized. Its antigen is not known. Patients underwent thyroid surgery, and none had received any treatment before it. The TCR was taken from a female donor with papillary thyroid cancer or a benign thyroid nodule (not recorded which). Some clones in this sample may be carry-over from other donors' samples. Sequencing input: blood.

For the CDR3, the DNA is TGTGCCAGCAGTTTCAGCGGGAGCACAGATACGCAGTATTTT. Its translation: CASSFSGSTDTQYF. V is TRBV12-3 or TRBV12-4 and J is TRBJ2-3; a possible D gene is TRBD2 (6 bases). CDR3 size: 14 residues. V dropped 3 bases and J dropped 0 bases, with 7 bases sitting between them.